This TCR beta chain originates from a study of cytomegalovirus exposure and HLA in healthy donors. The V end was cut by 4 bases, the J end by 7 bases, with 15 bases between. Germline V gives CDR1 SGHRS, CDR2 YFSETQ. The length of the CDR3 is 15 residues. The donors were members of the validation cohort comprising approximately 120 subjects, separate from the roughly 700-subject first cohort. Data came from immunoSEQ multiplex PCR; TCRdb stores just in-frame clones and leaves some out. The table shows fewer than 250,000 clones, with roughly 86% occurring only once. The sequence came from a young woman in good health and CMV-seronegative. This chain connects TRBV5-1 to TRBJ1-6; TRBD1 is a possible D gene (6 bases). The sequenced sample was PBMCs. The CDR3: CASSGTGQLNSPLHF. CDR3 bases: TGCGCCAGCAGCGGAACGGGACAATTAAATTCACCCCTCCACTTT.